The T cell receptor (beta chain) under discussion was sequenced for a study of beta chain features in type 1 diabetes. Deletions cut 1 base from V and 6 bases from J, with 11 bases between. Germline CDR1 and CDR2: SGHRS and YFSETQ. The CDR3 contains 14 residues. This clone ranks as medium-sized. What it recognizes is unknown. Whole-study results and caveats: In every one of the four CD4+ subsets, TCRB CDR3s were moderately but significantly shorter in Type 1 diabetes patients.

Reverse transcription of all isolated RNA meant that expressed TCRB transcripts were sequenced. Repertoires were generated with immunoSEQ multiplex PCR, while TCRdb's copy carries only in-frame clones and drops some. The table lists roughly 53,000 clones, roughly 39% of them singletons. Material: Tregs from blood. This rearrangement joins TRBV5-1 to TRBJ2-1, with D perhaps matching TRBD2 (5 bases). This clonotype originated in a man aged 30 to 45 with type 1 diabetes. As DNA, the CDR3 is TGCGCCAGCAGCTTGATGAGGGTGAGCAATGAGCAGTTCTTC. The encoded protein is CASSLMRVSNEQFF.